This T cell receptor beta chain originates from a study of CD8 T cells in Susac syndrome. This clonotype was picked up one time. V was pared by 6 bases and J by 1 base, with 12 bases between. The CDR3 is made up of 13 amino acids. Germline CDR1 and CDR2: DFQATT and SNEGSKA (reference sequence). TCR beta sequencing was performed on blood CD8+ and CD4+ T cells. Random hexamers were used to reverse transcribe the RNA input (about 0.5 to 1 ug). Each CDR3 protein gets one entry after TCRdb re-called the immunoSEQ multiplex PCR reads with MiXCR. The sample lists hundreds of thousands of distinct CDR3 sequences; 75% to 90% were seen once.

Sequencing was done on a sample of CD8+ T cells from PBMCs. This TCR derives from a human donor with multiple sclerosis. This chain joins TRBV20-1 and TRBJ1-2, with a possible D match to TRBD1 (5 bases). The CDR3 spells CSARQRNNYGYTF. For the CDR3, the DNA is TGCAGTGCCAGACAGCGAAATAACTATGGCTACACCTTC.